This T cell receptor (beta chain) comes out of a study of OX40 agonist ivuxolimab in advanced cancers. Method: immunoSEQ multiplex PCR; TCRdb's copy keeps in-frame clones and lacks some. The table includes 72,000 or so clones, 80% detected once. The count of this clone is one. V trimming: 6 bases; J trimming: 13 bases; junction bases outside the gene matches: 10. CDR1 and CDR2 from the germline V gene are MNHEY and SMNVEV (reference sequence). The CDR3 spans 13 residues. The receptor was derived from an adult with an advanced solid tumor such as melanoma, head and neck, liver or kidney cancer. The chain carries TRBV27 and TRBJ1-1; 11 positions match TRBD1. The sequences come from CD4+ or CD8+ T cells sorted from blood, collected in a trial of the OX40 agonist ivuxolimab. The CDR3 DNA is TGTGCCAGCAGCTCGCGGGGGGACAGGGGGGTTTTCTTT. Translating gives CASSSRGDRGVFF.